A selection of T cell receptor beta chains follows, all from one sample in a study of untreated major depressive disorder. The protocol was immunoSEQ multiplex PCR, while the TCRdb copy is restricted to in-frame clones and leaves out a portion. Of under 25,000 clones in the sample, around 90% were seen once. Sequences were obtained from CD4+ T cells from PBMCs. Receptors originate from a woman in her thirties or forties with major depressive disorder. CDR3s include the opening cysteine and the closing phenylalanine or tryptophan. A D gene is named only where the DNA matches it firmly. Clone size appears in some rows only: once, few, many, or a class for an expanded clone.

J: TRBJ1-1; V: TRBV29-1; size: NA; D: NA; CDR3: CSVGGTGEAFF; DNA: TGCAGCGTTGGGGGAACAGGAGAAGCTTTCTTT
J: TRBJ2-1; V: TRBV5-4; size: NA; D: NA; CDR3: CASSSFGVRDSYNEQFF; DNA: TGTGCCAGCAGCTCCTTCGGGGTCCGGGACTCCTACAATGAGCAGTTCTTC
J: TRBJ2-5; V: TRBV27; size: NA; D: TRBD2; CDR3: CASSGALAGQSGGETQYF; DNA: TGTGCCAGCAGTGGGGCGCTAGCGGGACAATCAGGGGGTGAGACCCAGTACTTC
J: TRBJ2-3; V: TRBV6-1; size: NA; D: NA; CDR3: CASSEVSGQGGDTQYF; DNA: TGTGCCAGCAGTGAAGTGTCCGGCCAAGGGGGAGATACGCAGTATTTT
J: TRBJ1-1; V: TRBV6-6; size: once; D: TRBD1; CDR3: CASSYRQGATEAFF; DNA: TGTGCCAGCAGTTACCGACAGGGGGCGACTGAAGCTTTCTTT
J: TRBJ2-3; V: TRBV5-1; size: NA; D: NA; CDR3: CASSPRQSTDTQYF; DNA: TGCGCCAGCAGCCCCCGACAGAGTACAGATACGCAGTATTTT
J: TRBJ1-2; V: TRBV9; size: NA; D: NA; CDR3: CASSVDWWAGNGYTF; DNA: TGTGCCAGCAGCGTAGATTGGTGGGCAGGGAACGGCTACACCTTC
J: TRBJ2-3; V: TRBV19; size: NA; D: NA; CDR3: CASSTPNRDTQYF; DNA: TGTGCCAGTAGTACCCCGAACAGGGATACGCAGTATTTT
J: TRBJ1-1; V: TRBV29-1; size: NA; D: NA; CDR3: CSGSMNTEAFF; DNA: TGCAGCGGCAGCATGAACACTGAAGCTTTCTTT
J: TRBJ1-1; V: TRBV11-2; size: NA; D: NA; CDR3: CASSLARLNTEAFF; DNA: TGTGCCAGCAGCTTAGCACGGTTGAACACTGAAGCTTTCTTT
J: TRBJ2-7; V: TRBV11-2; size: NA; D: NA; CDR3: CASSQMGVTTYEQYF; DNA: TGTGCCAGCAGCCAAATGGGGGTAACGACCTACGAGCAGTACTTC
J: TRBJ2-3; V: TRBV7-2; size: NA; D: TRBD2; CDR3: CASRETSGRPDTQYF; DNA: TGTGCCAGCAGGGAGACTAGCGGGAGACCAGATACGCAGTATTTT
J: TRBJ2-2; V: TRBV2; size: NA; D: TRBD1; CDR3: CASTKDRANTGELFF; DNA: TGTGCCAGCACGAAAGACAGGGCGAACACCGGGGAGCTGTTTTTT
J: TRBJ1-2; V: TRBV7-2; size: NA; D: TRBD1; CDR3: CASSRDRVGGYTF; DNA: TGTGCCAGCAGCCGGGACAGGGTGGGCGGCTACACCTTC
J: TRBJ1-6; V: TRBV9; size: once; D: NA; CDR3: CASSLRGGTNSPLHF; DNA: TGTGCCAGCAGCCTTAGGGGGGGGACTAATTCACCCCTCCACTTT
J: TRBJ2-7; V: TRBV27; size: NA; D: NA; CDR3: CASSPRTAYEQYF; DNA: TGTGCCAGCAGTCCAAGGACGGCCTACGAGCAGTACTTC
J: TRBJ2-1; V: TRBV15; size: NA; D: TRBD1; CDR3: CATSRQSQGARDEQFF; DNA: TGTGCCACCAGCAGACAATCACAGGGGGCCCGGGATGAGCAGTTCTTC
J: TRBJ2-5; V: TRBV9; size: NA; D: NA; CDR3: CASSVWGNKETQYF; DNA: TGTGCCAGCAGCGTATGGGGGAACAAAGAGACCCAGTACTTC
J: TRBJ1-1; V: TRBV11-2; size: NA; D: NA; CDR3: CASSLGTYTEAFF; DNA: TGTGCCAGCAGCTTAGGGACGTACACTGAAGCTTTCTTT
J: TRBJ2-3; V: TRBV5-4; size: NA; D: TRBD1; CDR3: CASSKRQGGGSTDTQYF; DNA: TGTGCCAGCAGCAAAAGACAGGGTGGGGGCAGCACAGATACGCAGTATTTT
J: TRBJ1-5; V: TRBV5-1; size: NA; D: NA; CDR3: CASRGGLDSNQPQHF; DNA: TGCGCCAGCAGAGGCGGACTTGATAGCAATCAGCCCCAGCATTTT
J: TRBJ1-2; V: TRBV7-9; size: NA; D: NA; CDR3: CASSLGSATYGYTF; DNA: TGTGCCAGCAGCTTAGGTTCCGCCACCTATGGCTACACCTTC
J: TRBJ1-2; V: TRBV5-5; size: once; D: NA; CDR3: CASSLRNTYGYTF; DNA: TGTGCCAGCAGCTTGAGGAACACGTATGGCTACACCTTC
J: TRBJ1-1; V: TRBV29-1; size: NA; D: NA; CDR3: CSAKGGVKNTEAFF; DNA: TGCAGCGCCAAGGGGGGGGTTAAGAACACTGAAGCTTTCTTT
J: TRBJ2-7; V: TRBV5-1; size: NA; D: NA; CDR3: CASRQNPPQAYYEQYF; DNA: TGCGCCAGCAGGCAAAACCCCCCCCAGGCTTACTACGAGCAGTACTTC
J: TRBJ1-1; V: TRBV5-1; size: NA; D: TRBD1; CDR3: CASQTVPGQGVNTEAFF; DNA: TGCGCCAGCCAAACCGTCCCGGGACAGGGGGTGAACACTGAAGCTTTCTTT